The 26 T cell receptor beta chains below were found in one sample sequenced in a study of blood T cell repertoires in COVID-19 (dated by TCRdb to between 2020 and 2021). The library was obtained by the immunoSEQ multiplex PCR assay. Entries here come from immuneACCESS through TCRdb and include only in-frame sequences with V and J called. Some clones fail to appear in such tables; in the studies checked, an unresolved V gene covers under half of the shortfall, and the cause of the remainder is unknown. The sample data list 25,000 to 30,000 clones, and approximately 92% of these were observed just once. Around 9.1% of the sample goes to the ten largest clones. The sample comprised peripheral blood. The source is a man aged 60-69 years with acute or convalescent COVID-19.

This sequence joins TRBV11-2 and TRBJ2-5; 8 bases fit TRBD2. V gave up 5 bases and J gave up 1 base; unmatched junction bases: 18. This CDR3 is 19 amino acids long. Germline assignment: CDR1 SGHAT and CDR2 FQNNGV. This CDR3 reads CASSVGRRGAGRSQETQYF. CDR3 sequence (DNA): TGTGCCAGCAGCGTCGGGAGGCGGGGGGCTGGAAGGTCCCAAGAGACCCAGTACTTC.

The chain couples TRBV5-1 to TRBJ2-3, with TRBD2 identical over 7 bases. Per the germline V gene, CDR1 is SGHRS and CDR2 is YFSETQ. The CDR3 spans 17 residues. The J segment lost 0 bases and the V segment lost 4 bases, leaving 11 bases of the junction unmatched. The CDR3 is CASSPLLAGVSTDTQYF. Written as DNA, the CDR3 is TGCGCCAGCAGCCCTCTCTTGGCGGGAGTTAGCACAGATACGCAGTATTTT.

In DNA, the CDR3 is TGCGCCAGCATTGACCCGGGACTAAAATACGAGCAGTACTTC. Translation gives CASIDPGLKYEQYF. The gene calls are TRBV10-1 and TRBJ2-7; TRBD2 aligns across 7 bases. The V and J ends lost 7 bases and 4 bases, in that order; junction bases with no gene match: 10. CDR3 size: 14 residues. Germline-derived CDR1 and CDR2 are WNHNN and SYGVQD (reference sequence).

The chain joins TRBV24-1 to TRBJ1-2, with 8 nucleotides matching TRBD1. CDR1 is KGHDR and CDR2 is SFDVKD in the germline V gene. The CDR3 totals 15 residues. J lost 6 bases, V lost 3 bases, and 8 bases had no gene match. CDR3 sequence: CATSDPSGGLDGYTF. In DNA form, the CDR3 reads TGTGCCACCAGTGATCCCTCAGGGGGCTTGGATGGCTACACCTTC.

This sequence joins TRBV20-1 and TRBJ2-1; 9 positions agree with TRBD2. The CDR3 length is 15 residues. J was trimmed by 4 bases and V by 3 bases; bases with no gene match: 7. Germline V gene sequence: CDR1 DFQATT, CDR2 SNEGSKA (reference sequence). The CDR3 here is CSASWASGMYNEQFF. In DNA, the CDR3 is TGCAGTGCTAGTTGGGCTAGCGGGATGTACAATGAGCAGTTCTTC.

This chain connects TRBV5-1 to TRBJ2-7; no definite D call. V lost 4 bases and J lost 2, with 16 bases in between. Germline V CDR1 and CDR2: SGHRS, YFSETQ. The CDR3 contains 15 residues. In DNA form, the CDR3 reads TGCGCCAGCAGCCCTATCTCCGGTTCTACCTACGAGCAGTACTTC. Its protein product is CASSPISGSTYEQYF. The variable domain in full, completed from reference TRBV5-1 and TRBJ2-7, reads KAGVTQTPRYLIKTRGQQVTLSCSPISGHRSVSWYQQTPGQGLQFLFEYFSETQRNKGNFPGRFSGRQFSNSRSEMNVSTLELGDSALYLCASSPISGSTYEQYFGPGTRLTVT.

Only one count was recorded for this clone. The chain employs TRBV5-5 and TRBJ2-7; TRBD1 matches at 7 bases. CDR3 length: 15 amino acids. CDR1 and CDR2 from the germline V gene are SGHKS and YYEKEE (reference sequence). V gave up 5 bases and J gave up 6 bases; unmatched junction bases: 14. The CDR3 loop is CASRTGQDPLREQYF. The CDR3 nucleotides are TGTGCCAGCAGGACCGGACAGGACCCGTTACGCGAGCAGTACTTC.

This clone appeared once. This chain links TRBV10-3 with TRBJ1-2; 8 nucleotides agree with TRBD1. CDR1 is ENHRY and CDR2 is SYGVKD in the germline V gene. The V segment lost 6 bases and the J segment 8 bases; nucleotides outside the gene matches: 5. This CDR3 comprises 12 residues. CDR3 in amino acids: CAISGQGPGYTF. In nucleotides, the CDR3 is TGTGCCATCAGCGGACAGGGCCCCGGCTACACCTTC.

In DNA form, the CDR3 reads TGCGCCAGCAGTGAGTCGCGCAATATGGGCCAGCCCCAGCATTTT. Its protein product is CASSESRNMGQPQHF. The chain employs TRBV10-2 and TRBJ1-5; D gene ambiguous. The CDR3 has 15 amino acids. The germline gives CDR1 WSHSY, CDR2 SAAADI. Between the trimmed V and J ends, which lost 0 bases and 7 bases, there was a span of 13 bases.

The rearrangement joins TRBV28 to TRBJ2-7; D may be TRBD2 (5 bases). Germline V gene lookup returns CDR1 MDHEN and CDR2 SYDVKM. The CDR3 covers 12 residues. Trimming removed 2 bases from V and 3 bases from J, with 5 bases in between. CDR3 nucleotide sequence: TGTGCCAGCAGTTTAGCGGGCTACGAGCAGTACTTC. It encodes CASSLAGYEQYF.

The chain combines TRBV19 with TRBJ2-7; tentatively, D is TRBD2 (5 bases). The CDR3 extends over 13 amino acids. Per germline, CDR1 LNHDA and CDR2 SQIVND (reference sequence). The ends were cut back, 9 bases at V and 0 bases at J, with 12 bases in the middle. CDR3 DNA sequence: TGTGCCAGGAAACCGGACTCCTCCTACGAGCAGTACTTC. It codes for CARKPDSSYEQYF.

This chain uses TRBV5-1 with TRBJ1-2; no reliable D call. Trimming left V 4 bases short and J 2 bases short, with 9 bases between. The CDR3 is 13 residues long. Germline values: CDR1 SGHRS, CDR2 YFSETQ. CDR3 sequence: CASSLDWNYGYTF. For the CDR3, the DNA is TGCGCCAGCAGCCTCGACTGGAACTATGGCTACACCTTC.

V usage is TRBV2 and J usage is TRBJ2-5; 10 bases fit TRBD2. This CDR3 has 14 amino acids. Trimming at V came to 7 bases and at J to 1 base, leaving 3 bases not matched to a gene. The germline V gene encodes CDR1 SNHLY and CDR2 FYNNEI. CDR3 coding DNA: TGTGCCAGCAAGGGGACTAGCGTCCAAGAGACCCAGTACTTC. Residues: CASKGTSVQETQYF.

A single count supports this clone. This rearrangement joins TRBV5-1 to TRBJ2-3, with 9 positions matching TRBD1. CDR3 length: 13 amino acids. J lost 4 bases, V lost 5 bases, and 2 bases had no gene match. Germline V gene data show CDR1 as SGHRS and CDR2 as YFSETQ. DNA for the CDR3: TGCGCCAGCAGGACAGGGGGACCAGATACGCAGTATTTT. Amino acids: CASRTGGPDTQYF.

On this clone itself: The same CDR3 can be traced to other DNA sequences in this sample. This chain uses TRBV29-1 with TRBJ2-2; 8 bases match TRBD2. V gave up 6 bases and J gave up 6 bases; unmatched junction bases: 6. Germline assignment: CDR1 SQVTM and CDR2 ANQGSEA. This CDR3 contains 13 residues. The CDR3 nucleotides read TGCAGCGTAGTTACCGGGGGGGCCGGGGAGCTGTTTTTT. Residues: CSVVTGGAGELFF.

The chain joins TRBV28 to TRBJ1-5; TRBD1 might be the D (5 bases). V was shortened by 6 bases and J by 7 bases, with 22 bases between the two germline ends. Per the germline V gene, CDR1 is MDHEN and CDR2 is SYDVKM. CDR3 length equals 16 residues. CDR3 bases: TGTGCCAGCAGCCCCTTTCCATGGGGGGTCTTGCAGCCCCAGCATTTT. Residues: CASSPFPWGVLQPQHF.

The chain has TRBV5-4 and TRBJ2-7; 12 bases fit TRBD2. Germline V CDR1 and CDR2: SGHNT, YYREEE (reference sequence). This CDR3 contains 15 residues. J was trimmed by 3 bases and V by 4 bases; bases with no gene match: 5. DNA of the CDR3: TGTGCCAGCAGCGCCCAACTAGCGGGAGGCTACGAGCAGTACTTC. Protein: CASSAQLAGGYEQYF.

The gene calls are TRBV27 and TRBJ1-2; possible D gene TRBD1, 6 bases. The CDR3 has 13 amino acids. The V end lost 5 bases, the J end lost 2 bases, and 9 bases lay between the germline ends. Germline V gene sequence: CDR1 MNHEY, CDR2 SMNVEV (reference sequence). As DNA, the CDR3 is TGTGCCAGCAGTCCTGACAGGAACTATGGCTACACCTTC. Protein: CASSPDRNYGYTF.

The chain uses TRBV29-1 and TRBJ1-2; 8 positions match TRBD1. This CDR3 has 13 amino acids. The germline V gene has CDR1 SQVTM and CDR2 ANQGSEA. V trimming: 5 bases; J trimming: 6 bases; junction bases outside the gene matches: 8. CDR3 residues: CSVSTQGADGYTF. The CDR3 DNA is TGCAGCGTTTCTACCCAGGGGGCTGATGGCTACACCTTC.

This clone appeared once. The genes are TRBV9 and TRBJ2-3; D possibly corresponds to TRBD1 (6 bases). The CDR3 is 16 residues long. CDR1 SGDLS and CDR2 YYNGEE come from the germline V gene. Trimming cost V 4 bases and J 3 bases, with 18 bases left between them. CDR3 amino acids: CASSLSGGTGTDTQYF. The CDR3 DNA reads as TGTGCCAGCAGCCTTAGTGGGGGTACAGGGACAGATACGCAGTATTTT.

The chain carries TRBV27 and TRBJ2-3; D might be TRBD2 (5 bases). The CDR3 is made up of 14 amino acids. Germline V lookup: CDR1 MNHEY, CDR2 SMNVEV (reference sequence). The ends were cut back, 11 bases at V and 2 bases at J, with 17 bases in the middle. The CDR3 DNA reads TGTGCCGGGGAGCTAGCACACTTCACAGATACGCAGTATTTT. Translating it yields CAGELAHFTDTQYF.

The chain employs TRBV13 and TRBJ2-1, with 8 bases aligning to TRBD1. From germline, CDR1 is PRHDT and CDR2 FYEKMQ (reference sequence). The CDR3 is 17 amino acids. V lost 5 bases, J lost 0 bases, and 9 bases stayed unmatched. The CDR3 loop is CASSTRTGPSSYNEQFF. CDR3 DNA: TGTGCCAGCAGCACCCGGACAGGGCCGAGCTCCTACAATGAGCAGTTCTTC. Supplemented by reference TRBV13 and TRBJ2-1, the full variable domain reads AAGVIQSPRHLIKEKRETATLKCYPIPRHDTVYWYQQGPGQDPQFLISFYEKMQSDKGSIPDRFSAQQFSDYHSELNMSSLELGDSALYFCASSTRTGPSSYNEQFFGPGTRLTVL.

This chain connects TRBV6-5 to TRBJ1-5, with TRBD1 matching over 10 bases. Germline lookup yields CDR1 MNHEY and CDR2 SVGAGI. V was pared by 4 bases and J by 13 bases, with 13 bases of the junction left unmatched. CDR3 length: 15 amino acids. The CDR3 DNA reads as TGTGCCAGCAGTTCCTCTGGGACAGGGGCCACGGTTCAGCATTTT. This codes for CASSSSGTGATVQHF.

This clone came up a few times. The chain couples TRBV7-9 to TRBJ2-7; 9 bases align to TRBD1. CDR1 SEHNR and CDR2 FQNEAQ come from the germline V gene (reference sequence). The CDR3 covers 13 residues. The trim removed 5 bases at V and 6 bases at J, leaving 5 bases unmatched. CDR3 nucleotides: TGTGCCAGCAGCCTCCGGGACAGGGCCGAGCAGTACTTC. Protein: CASSLRDRAEQYF.

J is TRBJ1-3 and V is TRBV5-6; TRBD1 is a possible D gene (6 bases). This CDR3 is built from 17 residues. V lost 1 base and J 0 bases, leaving 14 bases between the germline ends. Germline values: CDR1 SGHDT, CDR2 YYEEEE. CDR3 sequence reads: CASSLWGQQYSGNTIYF. DNA of the CDR3: TGTGCCAGCAGCTTGTGGGGGCAACAATACTCTGGAAACACCATATATTTT.

The CDR3 DNA follows: TGTGCCAGCAGCAGACGACAGGGGAACACCGGGGAGCTGTTTTTT. This encodes CASSRRQGNTGELFF. This sequence joins TRBV9 and TRBJ2-2, with 7 bases identical to TRBD1. Germline CDR1 is SGDLS and CDR2 is YYNGEE. Trimming at V came to 4 bases and at J to 1 base, leaving 4 bases not matched to a gene. The CDR3 runs 15 residues.